This T cell receptor (beta chain) was identified during a study of cytomegalovirus exposure and HLA in healthy donors. Nominal health characterized the donors when sampled, though unrecorded immune exposures were likely. Germline V gene sequence: CDR1 MNHEY, CDR2 SMNVEV (reference sequence). Trimming took 4 bases from V and 4 from J; bases not matched to a gene: 5. This CDR3 spans 14 amino acids. PCR amplification relied on 60 Vbeta primers (plus 13 Jbeta primers). TCRdb's copy holds only in-frame clones and misses some; the assay was immunoSEQ multiplex PCR. The table lists approximately 170,000 clones, 62% of them singletons.

The chain couples TRBV27 to TRBJ1-2; 8 bases map to TRBD1. The sequence was collected from a man aged 35 to 55 in good health and CMV-seronegative. The specimen sequenced was PBMCs. Here the CDR3 DNA reads TGTGCCAGCAGTTCCCCTACAGGGGGCTATGGCTACACCTTC. This encodes CASSSPTGGYGYTF.